The 11 T cell receptor beta chains given below trace back to one sample, sequenced in a study of shared clonotypes between healthy human individuals. Naive CD8 cells lacked CD45RO and underwent positive selection for CCR7, leaving out terminally differentiated effector memory CD45RA+ cells. Only in-frame clones appear in the TCRdb table, and some are missing; sequencing was by immunoSEQ multiplex PCR. The data show roughly 850,000 clones, with around 96% seen just once and less than 0.25% held by the top ten. The material sequenced was naive CD8+ T cells sorted from blood. The receptors originated from a man under 40 in good health.

Details on this clone: Distinct nucleotide sequences in the sample also encode this CDR3. This rearrangement joins TRBV6-1 to TRBJ2-7, with 7 bases fitting TRBD1. V trimming: 3 bases; J trimming: 1 base; junction bases outside the gene matches: 3. This CDR3 contains 14 residues. Germline assignment: CDR1 MNHNS and CDR2 SASEGT. CDR3 coding DNA: TGTGCCAGCAGTGAGGACAGGTCTTCCTACGAGCAGTACTTC. Translated: CASSEDRSSYEQYF.

This chain connects TRBV6-1 to TRBJ2-7; D is ambiguous. Germline CDR1 MNHNS, CDR2 SASEGT. V gave up 9 bases and J gave up 0 bases, with 12 bases separating them. The CDR3 sequence is 13 residues long. The CDR3 spells CASRAIDSYEQYF. The DNA of the CDR3 is TGTGCCAGTCGCGCGATCGACTCCTACGAGCAGTACTTC.

V is TRBV10-3 and J is TRBJ2-1; D tentatively fits TRBD1 or TRBD2 (5 bases each). Trimming pared 4 bases from V and 4 bases from J, leaving 11 bases between. Germline V gene lookup returns CDR1 ENHRY and CDR2 SYGVKD. There are 14 residues in the CDR3. The DNA of the CDR3 is TGTGCCATCAGTGTCCGGGACGGTTACAATGAGCAGTTCTTC. It is translated as CAISVRDGYNEQFF.

The V gene is TRBV9, the J gene TRBJ2-1; D is undetermined. This CDR3 spans 10 amino acids. Per germline, CDR1 SGDLS and CDR2 YYNGEE. V lost 8 bases to trimming and J lost 8 bases, with 8 bases between them. The CDR3 loop reads CASAGDEQFF. The DNA for the CDR3 is TGTGCCAGTGCAGGCGATGAGCAGTTCTTC.

The chain employs TRBV4-1 and TRBJ2-3, with TRBD2 matching over 11 bases. With V trimmed by 4 bases and J by 2 bases, 11 bases remained unmatched. Germline CDR1 is MGHRA and CDR2 is YSYEKL. The CDR3 is made up of 18 amino acids. The CDR3 DNA is TGCGCCAGCAGCCCCCAATGGGGGACTAGCGGAATCACAGATACGCAGTATTTT. It translates to CASSPQWGTSGITDTQYF.

V is TRBV25-1 and J is TRBJ2-1; the D is unclear. V was trimmed by 1 base and J by 10 bases, leaving 11 bases between them. In germline, CDR1 is MGHDK, CDR2 SYGVNS. The CDR3 spans 13 residues. The CDR3 region has the DNA TGTGCCAGCAGTGAATTCGGCAGCCAAGAGCAGTTCTTC. Translation gives CASSEFGSQEQFF.

The V call is TRBV14, the J call TRBJ2-3, with TRBD1 as a possible D gene (6 bases). The V gene's germline CDR1 is SGHDN and CDR2 FVKESK. The germline V and J ends were trimmed by 0 bases and 7 bases, with 20 bases remaining between them. The CDR3 runs 17 residues. The CDR3: CASSQEAYPTGLNTQYF. The CDR3 DNA follows: TGTGCCAGCAGCCAAGAAGCCTACCCGACAGGTCTCAATACGCAGTATTTT.

The rearrangement uses TRBV10-2 and TRBJ2-5, with D maybe TRBD2 (5 bases). Trimming removed 1 base from V and 2 bases from J, with 11 bases in between. CDR1 is WSHSY and CDR2 is SAAADI in the germline V gene. The CDR3 runs to 15 residues. CDR3 DNA sequence: TGCGCCAGCAGTGAGTTCCGCGGAGGTCAAGAGACCCAGTACTTC. This encodes CASSEFRGGQETQYF.

This sequence joins TRBV9 and TRBJ2-5; tentative D call: TRBD1 (6 bases). Per germline, CDR1 SGDLS and CDR2 YYNGEE. V was clipped by 1 base and J by 4 bases, with 14 bases between them. There are 15 residues in the CDR3. DNA for the CDR3: TGTGCCAGCAGCGTAACGGGGACATTTCGAGAGACCCAGTACTTC. Protein product: CASSVTGTFRETQYF.

Here the CDR3 reads CASTNPLGNEPDTQYF. The CDR3 bases are TGTGCCAGCACCAATCCACTAGGGAACGAACCAGATACGCAGTATTTT. The V and J genes are TRBV7-9 and TRBJ2-3; possibly TRBD2 for D (5 bases). The V gene lost 7 bases and the J gene lost 4 bases, with 21 bases spanning the gap. CDR3 length equals 16 residues. CDR1 and CDR2 (germline): SEHNR, FQNEAQ (reference sequence).

J is TRBJ2-3 and V is TRBV28, with D possibly matching TRBD1 (5 bases). In germline, CDR1 is MDHEN, CDR2 SYDVKM. Trimming removed 5 bases at V and 3 bases at J, with 24 bases between. The CDR3 sequence is 18 residues long. CDR3 region: CASSNAPGLVFDTDTQYF. The CDR3 DNA follows: TGTGCCAGCAGTAACGCCCCAGGGTTGGTATTTGATACAGATACGCAGTATTTT.